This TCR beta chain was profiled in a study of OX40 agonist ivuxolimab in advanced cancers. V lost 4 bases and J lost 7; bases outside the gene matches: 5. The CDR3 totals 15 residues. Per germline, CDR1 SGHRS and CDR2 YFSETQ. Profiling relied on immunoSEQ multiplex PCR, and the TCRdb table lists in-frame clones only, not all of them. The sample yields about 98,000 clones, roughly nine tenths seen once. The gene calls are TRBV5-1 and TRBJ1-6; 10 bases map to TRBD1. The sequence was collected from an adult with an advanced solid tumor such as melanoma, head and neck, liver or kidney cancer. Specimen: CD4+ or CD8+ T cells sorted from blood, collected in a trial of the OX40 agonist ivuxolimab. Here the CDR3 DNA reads TGCGCCAGCAGCACAGGGACAGGGGAAAATTCACCCCTCCACTTT. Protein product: CASSTGTGENSPLHF. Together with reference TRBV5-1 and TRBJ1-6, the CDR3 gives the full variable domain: KAGVTQTPRYLIKTRGQQVTLSCSPISGHRSVSWYQQTPGQGLQFLFEYFSETQRNKGNFPGRFSGRQFSNSRSEMNVSTLELGDSALYLCASSTGTGENSPLHFGNGTRLTVT.